Each of the 21 T cell receptor beta chains below was sequenced from the same sample in a study of response to subunit inactivated influenza vaccine. Each CDR3 protein is one row after TCRdb ran MiXCR on the RT-PCR reads. The table has roughly 570,000 distinct CDR3 sequences, about 14% seen once; the top ten hold around 10%. The source was PBMCs from blood, collected approximately 12 days after vaccination. The receptors stem from a man aged 45-65 years who received an inactivated influenza vaccine.

There are a few counts of this clonotype. V gene TRBV28 combines with J gene TRBJ2-3; no clear D. Between the trimmed V and J ends, which lost 8 bases and 6 bases, there was a span of 12 bases. The CDR3 runs to 12 residues. Per germline, CDR1 MDHEN and CDR2 SYDVKM. CDR3 loop: CASGLLMDTQYF. DNA for the CDR3: TGTGCCAGCGGTCTCTTAATGGATACGCAGTATTTT.

The chain joins TRBV7-8 to TRBJ1-2; no clear D gene. Germline V CDR1 and CDR2: SGHVS, FQNEAQ. CDR3 length equals 15 residues. V dropped 1 base and J dropped 0 bases, with 9 bases sitting between them. The chain's CDR3 is CASSLGRAANYGYTF. Written as DNA, the CDR3 is TGTGCCAGCAGCTTAGGGAGGGCAGCTAACTATGGCTACACCTTC.

A few counts support this clonotype. This chain uses TRBV6-1 with TRBJ2-7; possible D gene TRBD2, 5 bases. V was cut by 6 bases and J by 2 bases, with 17 bases left in between. Germline V gene sequence: CDR1 MNHNS, CDR2 SASEGT. The CDR3 runs to 15 residues. CDR3 in amino acids: CASSPIWERPYEQYF. CDR3 DNA: TGTGCCAGCAGCCCAATCTGGGAGAGGCCCTACGAGCAGTACTTC.

In nucleotides, the CDR3 is TGTGCCAGCACATACCAGGTTAGCTCCTACAATGAGCAGTTCTTC. Protein: CASTYQVSSYNEQFF. The chain employs TRBV28 and TRBJ2-1; no clear D gene. V lost 7 bases and J 0 bases, leaving 13 bases between the germline ends. The CDR3 extends over 15 amino acids. Germline assignment: CDR1 MDHEN and CDR2 SYDVKM.

This clonotype was counted a few times. This sequence joins TRBV7-2 and TRBJ2-7, with TRBD1 matching over 10 bases. The CDR3 sequence is 17 residues long. The V gene end was trimmed by 0 bases and the J gene end by 4 bases; junction bases not matched to a gene: 9. Per germline, CDR1 SGHTA and CDR2 FQGNSA. CDR3 protein: CASSLAPGTGALYEQYF. CDR3 bases: TGTGCCAGCAGCTTAGCCCCGGGGACAGGGGCTTTATACGAGCAGTACTTC.

V usage is TRBV12-3 or TRBV12-4 and J usage is TRBJ2-5; no clear D. V shed 7 bases and J shed 4 bases, with 10 bases lying between them. This CDR3 is built from 12 residues. CDR3 region: CASNFAAETQYF. In DNA form, the CDR3 reads TGTGCCAGCAATTTCGCAGCAGAGACCCAGTACTTC.

The V call is TRBV6-1, the J call TRBJ2-7; the D gene is possibly TRBD2 (6 bases). Germline CDR1 is MNHNS and CDR2 is SASEGT. This CDR3 has 13 amino acids. Trimming stripped 7 bases from V and 0 bases from J, with 10 bases between. In DNA, the CDR3 is TGTGCCAGCACACCGGGAGTCTCCTACGAGCAGTACTTC. It translates to CASTPGVSYEQYF.

This clonotype was seen repeatedly, ten times or more. This chain links TRBV15 with TRBJ1-2; D not resolved. V was trimmed by 0 bases and J by 4 bases, leaving 3 bases between them. Looked up from germline, CDR1 is LNHNV and CDR2 is YYDKDF (reference sequence). CDR3 length: 12 residues. The CDR3 DNA reads TGTGCCACCAGCAGAGACTTCTATGGCTACACCTTC. Protein sequence: CATSRDFYGYTF.

This clonotype appeared a few times. A read error may produce the germline difference seen at one junction end. The chain has TRBV4-2 and TRBJ1-1; D call uncertain. The CDR3 consists of 13 residues. CDR1 is LGHNA and CDR2 is YNFKEQ in the germline V gene. This chain's CDR3 is CASSQEANTEAFF. CDR3 coding DNA: TGTGCCAGCAGTCAAGAGGCGAACACTGAAGCTTTCTTT.

The chain has TRBV3-1 and TRBJ1-1; D gene uncertain. This CDR3 has 13 residues. Trimming stripped 4 bases from V and 4 bases from J, with 10 bases between. Germline lookup yields CDR1 LGHDT and CDR2 YNNKEL (reference sequence). The DNA of the CDR3 is TGTGCCAGCAGCCCCCTCGCCAGCACTGAAGCTTTCTTT. This codes for CASSPLASTEAFF.

This chain links TRBV5-1 with TRBJ1-1, with D possibly matching TRBD1 (5 bases). Deletions cut 1 base from V and 4 bases from J, with 11 bases between. Germline V gene lookup returns CDR1 SGHRS and CDR2 YFSETQ. The CDR3 contains 14 residues. The CDR3 sequence is CASSLLGVGTEAFF. In DNA, the CDR3 is TGCGCCAGCAGCTTGTTGGGGGTTGGCACTGAAGCTTTCTTT. Complete variable domain (other parts from reference TRBV5-1 and TRBJ1-1): KAGVTQTPRYLIKTRGQQVTLSCSPISGHRSVSWYQQTPGQGLQFLFEYFSETQRNKGNFPGRFSGRQFSNSRSEMNVSTLELGDSALYLCASSLLGVGTEAFFGQGTRLTVV.

This clonotype was seen ten or more times. The J gene is TRBJ1-5, the V gene TRBV7-8; the D is unclear. Germline CDR1 is SGHVS and CDR2 is FQNEAQ. With 5 bases removed from V and 1 base from J, the gap between germline ends came to 15 bases. CDR3 length equals 16 residues. CDR3 DNA sequence: TGTGCCAGCAGCCGTAGCCGAGTTATGAGCAATCAGCCCCAGCATTTT. It codes for CASSRSRVMSNQPQHF.

The chain recombines TRBV6-2 or TRBV6-3 with TRBJ1-6, with 10 bases fitting TRBD1. From germline, CDR1 is MNHEY and CDR2 SVGEGT. J was trimmed by 10 bases and V by 5 bases; bases with no gene match: 11. The CDR3 consists of 16 residues. In DNA form, the CDR3 reads TGTGCCAGCAGTCATACTCGGGACAGGGGTACGTCACCCCTCCACTTT. Translated, it gives CASSHTRDRGTSPLHF.

A few counts support this clonotype. This chain uses TRBV4-3 with TRBJ2-7; TRBD1 matches at 8 bases. The germline V gene has CDR1 LGHNA and CDR2 YSLEER. The CDR3 totals 16 residues. V trimming: 0 bases; J trimming: 1 base; junction bases outside the gene matches: 5. CDR3: CASSQDRGRKSYEQYF. The CDR3 DNA is TGCGCCAGCAGCCAAGACAGGGGGCGAAAATCCTACGAGCAGTACTTC.

This clonotype has just a few counts. The chain combines TRBV29-1 with TRBJ1-3, with 8 nucleotides matching TRBD1. Germline V gives CDR1 SQVTM, CDR2 ANQGSEA. The CDR3 length is 13 residues. The junction had 3 bases not matched to a gene; V was cut back by 6 bases and J by 2 bases. CDR3 sequence reads: CSVWTGTGNTIYF. The CDR3 DNA follows: TGCAGCGTCTGGACAGGGACTGGAAACACCATATATTTT.

This clonotype was seen at least ten times. DNA for the CDR3: TGCAGTGCTACTCTAGCGCTTTACAATGAGCAGTTCTTC. Its protein is CSATLALYNEQFF. The chain is built from TRBV20-1 and TRBJ2-1, with a possible D match to TRBD2 (6 bases). V lost 4 bases and J 4 bases, leaving 11 bases between the germline ends. The CDR3 extends over 13 amino acids. Germline V lookup: CDR1 DFQATT, CDR2 SNEGSKA (reference sequence).

This clonotype was picked up many times. The junction and the germline gene differ at one end; a read error may be behind it. V is TRBV12-3 or TRBV12-4 and J is TRBJ2-1; 10 bases align to TRBD2. The CDR3 runs to 16 residues. CDR3 protein: CASRLAGGSSYNEQFF. The CDR3, as DNA: TGTGCCAGCAGGTTAGCGGGAGGTAGCTCCTACAATGAGCAGTTCTTC.

This chain connects TRBV28 to TRBJ1-6, with D uncertain. The length of the CDR3 is 12 residues. V was cut by 4 bases and J by 12 bases, with 10 bases left in between. The germline V gene encodes CDR1 MDHEN and CDR2 SYDVKM. This CDR3 reads CASSSRGVPLHF. CDR3 coding DNA: TGTGCCAGCAGTTCCCGGGGAGTACCCCTCCACTTT.

V and J are TRBV16 and TRBJ2-1; D perhaps matches TRBD1 (6 bases). Per the germline V gene, CDR1 is KGHSY and CDR2 is FQNENV. V gave up 5 bases and J gave up 9 bases, with 11 bases separating them. The CDR3 contains 12 residues. CDR3 sequence: CASSKQGSEQFF. The CDR3 DNA reads as TGTGCCAGCAGCAAACAGGGAAGTGAGCAGTTCTTC.

In its sample, this clonotype was seen a few times. The chain uses TRBV20-1 and TRBJ2-7; D may match TRBD1 or TRBD2 (5 bases each). V lost 3 bases to trimming and J lost 2 bases, with 11 bases between them. This CDR3 has 13 amino acids. Germline values: CDR1 DFQATT, CDR2 SNEGSKA (reference sequence). The CDR3 is CSARVSGPYEQYF. The CDR3 nucleotides are TGCAGTGCTAGGGTCTCGGGGCCCTACGAGCAGTACTTC.

This clonotype was seen more than once but under ten times. The CDR3 DNA follows: TGTGCCAGCAGCCAACATCACAGGGCGGGCTCTGGGGCCAACGTCCTGACTTTC. This translates into CASSQHHRAGSGANVLTF. The V and J genes are TRBV14 and TRBJ2-6; possibly TRBD1 for D (6 bases). CDR1 is SGHDN and CDR2 is FVKESK in the germline V gene. V dropped 2 bases and J dropped 0 bases, with 14 bases sitting between them. The CDR3 contains 18 residues.